These 7 T cell receptor beta chains originate from one sample sequenced in a study of cytomegalovirus exposure and HLA in healthy donors. The PCR used 60 Vbeta and 13 Jbeta primers. The repertoire was sequenced with immunoSEQ multiplex PCR; TCRdb's copy has only in-frame clones and lacks some. The repertoire holds about 120,000 clones, with about three quarters as singletons. Sequencing was performed on PBMCs. The source is a man between 60 and 75 years old in good health and CMV-seropositive.

The chain recombines TRBV10-3 with TRBJ2-1; 7 bases fit TRBD2. The CDR3 contains 15 residues. V shed 7 bases, J shed 2 bases, and the junction held 8 bases outside the gene matches. CDR1 ENHRY and CDR2 SYGVKD come from the germline V gene. CDR3 in amino acids: CAITETSPTYNEQFF. For the CDR3, the DNA is TGTGCCATCACCGAGACTAGCCCGACCTACAATGAGCAGTTCTTC.

This clone has just a few counts. The CDR3 DNA sequence: TGTGCCAGCAGCTTCGGTAGCGGCTACACCTTC. It translates to CASSFGSGYTF. The gene calls are TRBV6-4 and TRBJ1-2, with unresolved D. Trimming took off 6 bases at V and 8 bases at J, with 10 bases between the two ends. CDR1 is MRHNA, CDR2 SNTAGT, per germline. The CDR3 extends over 11 amino acids.

CDR3 bases: TGTGCCAGCAGTCGTCAACAGGGGTTGGGCTATGGCTACACCTTC. It yields the protein CASSRQQGLGYGYTF. The genes are TRBV2 and TRBJ1-2; 7 positions agree with TRBD1. V shed 5 bases and J 4 bases; nucleotides not matched to a gene: 10. CDR3 length: 15 residues. The V gene's germline CDR1 is SNHLY and CDR2 FYNNEI.

This sequence joins TRBV5-1 and TRBJ2-3; D possibly corresponds to TRBD2 (7 bases). The germline V gene encodes CDR1 SGHRS and CDR2 YFSETQ. V lost 6 bases to trimming and J lost 2 bases, with 13 bases between them. The CDR3 is made up of 14 amino acids. The CDR3 sequence is CASKGGPLTDTQYF. CDR3 DNA: TGCGCCAGCAAGGGGGGGCCCCTCACAGATACGCAGTATTTT.

The chain couples TRBV5-1 to TRBJ2-2; the D gene is possibly TRBD1 (6 bases). CDR1 and CDR2 (germline): SGHRS, YFSETQ. This CDR3 spans 13 amino acids. Deletions cut 4 bases from V and 6 bases from J, with 10 bases between. The CDR3 loop is CASSRQVPGELFF. The CDR3 nucleotides read TGCGCCAGCAGCCGACAGGTACCCGGGGAGCTGTTTTTT.

The chain combines TRBV27 with TRBJ1-2; TRBD1 aligns across 7 bases. V gave up 5 bases and J gave up 6 bases; unmatched junction bases: 15. This CDR3 comprises 16 residues. Germline CDR1 is MNHEY and CDR2 is SMNVEV (reference sequence). CDR3: CASSIRQGPNPNGYTF. The CDR3 nucleotides are TGTGCCAGCAGTATTCGACAGGGACCAAATCCCAATGGCTACACCTTC.

The chain recombines TRBV2 with TRBJ2-3, with 8 bases lining up with TRBD2. The CDR3 spans 14 residues. The germline gives CDR1 SNHLY, CDR2 FYNNEI. J gave up 2 bases and V 5 bases, and 3 bases lay outside the gene matches. The CDR3 spells CASSPGGNTDTQYF. The CDR3 DNA reads TGTGCCAGCAGTCCGGGGGGGAACACAGATACGCAGTATTTT.